The present TCR beta chain was sequenced within a study of patients and donors after allogeneic stem cell transplantation. The CDR3 is 14 amino acids. Germline CDR1 and CDR2: SGHNT and YYREEE (reference sequence). The V end was cut by 0 bases, the J end by 7 bases, with 13 bases between. TCRdb re-analysed the RT-PCR reads in MiXCR, keeping a single row per CDR3 protein. The table includes roughly 2,600 distinct CDR3 sequences, roughly 4.2% detected once. The chain employs TRBV5-4 and TRBJ2-5; D remains unclear. This sequence was found in a human donor who was either an allogeneic HSCT recipient or a stem cell or donor lymphocyte infusion donor (not recorded which). It is not recorded whose cells these are; they may come from a transplant donor. Material for sequencing was blood, either unsorted or a sorted T cell fraction (not recorded which). In DNA, the CDR3 is TGTGCCAGCAGCTTGGACGGCGGATGGGGGACCCAGTACTTC. The encoded protein is CASSLDGGWGTQYF.